These 24 T cell receptor beta chains share one sample of origin, sequenced in a study of blood T cell repertoires in COVID-19. The repertoire was sequenced with immunoSEQ multiplex PCR; TCRdb's copy has only in-frame clones and lacks some. The sample includes nearly 90,000 clones, approximately 88% of them seen just once. The material sequenced was peripheral blood. These receptors all come from a man older than 75 with acute or convalescent COVID-19.

The rearrangement links TRBV3-1 (or the pseudogene TRBV3-2) to TRBJ1-1; D unresolved. Germline values: CDR1 LGHDT, CDR2 YNNKEL (reference sequence). The V and J ends lost 4 bases and 7 bases respectively, with 7 bases between them. CDR3 length: 11 residues. The CDR3 region is CASSRRSEAFF. CDR3 in DNA: TGTGCCAGCAGCCGGCGGAGTGAAGCTTTCTTT.

This chain uses TRBV6-5 with TRBJ2-7, with 7 bases that match TRBD1. The V segment lost 10 bases and the J segment 5 bases; nucleotides outside the gene matches: 14. Per germline, CDR1 MNHEY and CDR2 SVGAGI. This CDR3 region has 14 residues. The CDR3 loop is CANWAGQEVHEQYF. Here the CDR3 DNA reads TGTGCCAACTGGGCAGGACAGGAGGTTCACGAGCAGTACTTC.

This chain uses TRBV10-3 with TRBJ1-2, with 8 bases aligning to TRBD1. The CDR3 has 14 residues. With V trimmed by 10 bases and J by 1 base, 8 bases remained unmatched. In germline, CDR1 is ENHRY, CDR2 SYGVKD. In nucleotides, the CDR3 is TGTGCCACCGGCGACAGGGGAATTAACTATGGCTACACCTTC. Translated: CATGDRGINYGYTF.

V is TRBV28 and J is TRBJ2-2; 7 nucleotides line up with TRBD2. CDR1 is MDHEN, CDR2 SYDVKM, per germline. There are 15 residues in the CDR3. Germline trimming cut 7 bases from V and 5 bases from J; bases unmatched to any gene: 10. The CDR3 here is CASKGAGEGTGELFF. The CDR3, as DNA: TGTGCCAGCAAAGGGGCGGGAGAGGGTACCGGGGAGCTGTTTTTT.

The sample holds one count of this clone. This chain links TRBV7-8 with TRBJ1-2; D is perhaps TRBD1 (5 bases). The CDR3 consists of 13 residues. With 3 bases removed from V and 4 bases from J, the gap between germline ends came to 9 bases. Germline V CDR1 and CDR2: SGHVS, FQNEAQ. The CDR3 coding sequence is TGTGCCAGCAGCTTTGACAGCCTCTATGGCTACACCTTC. Translation: CASSFDSLYGYTF.

The chain combines TRBV12-3 or TRBV12-4 with TRBJ1-2; 7 bases align to TRBD1. V lost 6 bases to trimming and J lost 6 bases; unmatched junction nucleotides: 7. The CDR3 is 13 amino acids. CDR3 loop: CASRNRDSNGYTF. DNA for the CDR3: TGTGCCAGCAGGAACCGGGACAGCAATGGCTACACCTTC.

The chain recombines TRBV24-1 with TRBJ1-4; D is possibly TRBD1 (5 bases). The CDR3 has 17 amino acids. Germline V CDR1 and CDR2: KGHDR, SFDVKD. V shed 0 bases and J shed 0 bases, with 10 bases lying between them. In DNA, the CDR3 is TGTGCCACCAGTGATTTGCGGTCGGACACAACTAATGAAAAACTGTTTTTT. Translated, it gives CATSDLRSDTTNEKLFF.

This CDR3 is CASSPPYSGTNTGELFF. The CDR3 nucleotides are TGTGCCAGTAGTCCTCCTTACAGCGGGACGAACACCGGGGAGCTGTTTTTT. The gene calls are TRBV19 and TRBJ2-2; 7 positions match TRBD2. The CDR3 totals 17 residues. V lost 5 bases and J lost 0; bases outside the gene matches: 9. Germline assignment: CDR1 LNHDA and CDR2 SQIVND (reference sequence). Variable domain in full (rest from reference TRBV19 and TRBJ2-2): DGGITQSPKYLFRKEGQNVTLSCEQNLNHDAMYWYRQDPGQGLRLIYYSQIVNDFQKGDIAEGYSVSREKKESFPLTVTSAQKNPTAFYLCASSPPYSGTNTGELFFGEGSRLTVL.

The chain uses TRBV27 and TRBJ1-1, with a tentative D call TRBD1 (5 bases). Germline-derived CDR1 and CDR2 are MNHEY and SMNVEV (reference sequence). Trimming stripped 6 bases from V and 1 base from J, with 6 bases between. The CDR3 has 12 amino acids. This CDR3 is CASRQANTEAFF. The CDR3 nucleotides are TGTGCCAGCAGACAGGCGAACACTGAAGCTTTCTTT.

This chain connects TRBV3-1 (or the pseudogene TRBV3-2) to TRBJ1-4; 8 bases agree with TRBD1. Trimming took 1 base from V and 10 from J; bases not matched to a gene: 8. The germline V gene has CDR1 LGHDT and CDR2 YNNKEL (reference sequence). The length of the CDR3 is 15 residues. This CDR3 is CASSQATGEVVKLFF. As DNA, the CDR3 is TGTGCCAGCAGCCAAGCGACAGGGGAGGTGGTAAAACTGTTTTTT.

This rearrangement joins TRBV5-1 to TRBJ2-3, with TRBD2 matching over 8 bases. The junction had 4 bases not matched to a gene; V was cut back by 4 bases and J by 3 bases. The CDR3 extends over 14 amino acids. CDR1 and CDR2 (germline): SGHRS, YFSETQ. The CDR3 loop reads CASSTGLDTDTQYF. In DNA, the CDR3 is TGCGCCAGCAGCACGGGACTAGATACAGATACGCAGTATTTT.

The rearrangement joins TRBV29-1 to TRBJ1-2, with D perhaps matching TRBD1 (6 bases). Trimming removed 7 bases at V and 8 bases at J, with 17 bases between. The CDR3 totals 12 residues. Per germline, CDR1 SQVTM and CDR2 ANQGSEA. The DNA for the CDR3 is TGCAGCGCTGACTGGGGGCTGGCCGGCTACACCTTC. This encodes CSADWGLAGYTF.

The chain employs TRBV6-5 and TRBJ2-3; tentative D call: TRBD2 (6 bases). CDR3 length equals 14 residues. CDR1 and CDR2 (germline): MNHEY, SVGAGI. Trimming stripped 7 bases from V and 6 bases from J, with 17 bases between. CDR3 residues: CASTSSGRGDTQYF. In nucleotides, the CDR3 is TGTGCCAGCACAAGTAGCGGCCGGGGGGATACGCAGTATTTT.

The J gene is TRBJ1-5, the V gene TRBV27, with 8 bases aligning to TRBD1. The CDR3 runs to 13 residues. J was trimmed by 10 bases and V by 2 bases; bases with no gene match: 4. Germline V gene data show CDR1 as MNHEY and CDR2 as SMNVEV (reference sequence). In DNA, the CDR3 is TGTGCCAGCAGTTTAGACAGGGGAGGCCCCCAGCATTTT. Encoded protein: CASSLDRGGPQHF.

Details on this clone: The same CDR3 can be traced to other DNA sequences in this sample. This chain connects TRBV6-2 or TRBV6-3 to TRBJ1-5; tentative D call: TRBD1 (6 bases). Germline CDR1 is MNHEY and CDR2 is SVGEGT. This CDR3 is built from 15 residues. Trimming removed 4 bases from V and 0 bases from J, with 10 bases in between. The DNA for the CDR3 is TGTGCCAGCAGTTCAGGACAGCTTAGCAATCAGCCCCAGCATTTT. Amino acid sequence: CASSSGQLSNQPQHF.

About this clone: Other DNA sequences from this sample encode an identical CDR3 as well. The chain links TRBV5-1 to TRBJ1-1; 9 nucleotides match TRBD1. V gave up 4 bases and J gave up 4 bases; unmatched junction bases: 5. CDR1 is SGHRS and CDR2 is YFSETQ in the germline V gene. The CDR3 consists of 14 residues. The DNA of the CDR3 is TGCGCCAGCAGCCTGAGACAGGGGGGCACTGAAGCTTTCTTT. It encodes CASSLRQGGTEAFF.

V and J are TRBV28 and TRBJ2-3, with TRBD1 as a possible D gene (6 bases). The germline V gene encodes CDR1 MDHEN and CDR2 SYDVKM. The ends were cut back, 3 bases at V and 0 bases at J, with 7 bases in the middle. The length of the CDR3 is 14 residues. As DNA, the CDR3 is TGTGCCAGCAGTTTCAGGGGTAGCACAGATACGCAGTATTTT. Its translation is CASSFRGSTDTQYF.

To note about this clone: The identical CDR3 is also encoded by other nucleotide sequences in the sample. J is TRBJ2-7 and V is TRBV11-2; the match to TRBD1 covers 9 bases. CDR1 SGHAT and CDR2 FQNNGV come from the germline V gene. This CDR3 is built from 13 residues. J gave up 10 bases and V 5 bases, and 9 bases lay outside the gene matches. The CDR3 protein is CASSPGTGFEQYF. CDR3 bases: TGTGCCAGCAGCCCCGGGACAGGGTTCGAACAGTACTTC.

The rearrangement joins TRBV18 to TRBJ1-4; D unclear. In germline, CDR1 is KGHSH, CDR2 LQKENI. Trimming left V 2 bases short and J 8 bases short, with 6 bases between. The CDR3 consists of 12 residues. As DNA, the CDR3 is TGTGCCAGCTCACCATCCGAGGAAAAACTGTTTTTT. This codes for CASSPSEEKLFF.

The CDR3 region has the DNA TGTGCCAGCAGCTTAGGCCCCGGGGGGGAGCTGTTTTTT. Amino acids: CASSLGPGGELFF. This rearrangement joins TRBV11-3 to TRBJ2-2; D call uncertain. The length of the CDR3 is 13 residues. V lost 1 base to trimming and J lost 8 bases, with 8 bases between them. Germline CDR1 and CDR2: SGHNT and YENEEA.

Only one count was recorded for this clone. This chain joins TRBV3-1 (or the pseudogene TRBV3-2) and TRBJ2-5; 8 bases are shared with TRBD2. In germline, CDR1 is LGHDT, CDR2 YNNKEL (reference sequence). V was pared by 1 base and J by 5 bases, with 6 bases of the junction left unmatched. This CDR3 has 15 residues. The CDR3 reads CASSQASGGPETQYF. CDR3 nucleotide sequence: TGTGCCAGCAGCCAAGCGAGCGGGGGCCCGGAGACCCAGTACTTC.

The chain combines TRBV6-5 with TRBJ1-4; D remains unclear. V lost 4 bases to trimming and J lost 2 bases, with 8 bases between them. Germline-derived CDR1 and CDR2 are MNHEY and SVGAGI. The CDR3 has 14 residues. The DNA of the CDR3 is TGTGCCAGCAGTTCCAGCAGGACTAATGAAAAACTGTTTTTT. Its protein is CASSSSRTNEKLFF.

The chain carries TRBV7-9 and TRBJ2-1, with D possibly TRBD2 on 6 matching bases. Germline V gene sequence: CDR1 SEHNR, CDR2 FQNEAQ (reference sequence). The CDR3 covers 16 residues. V lost 5 bases and J lost 5, with 19 bases in between. CDR3 protein: CASSRVYRLEDNEQFF. The CDR3 DNA follows: TGTGCCAGCAGCCGCGTGTATAGACTAGAGGACAATGAGCAGTTCTTC.

The chain employs TRBV6-2 or TRBV6-3 and TRBJ1-5; the D gene is possibly TRBD1 (6 bases). The CDR3 has 17 residues. V shed 0 bases and J shed 5 bases, with 17 bases lying between them. CDR1 and CDR2 from the germline V gene are MNHEY and SVGEGT. Here the CDR3 DNA reads TGTGCCAGCAGTTACTCGAGTTCTGGGACACTTTATCAGCCCCAGCATTTT. It is translated as CASSYSSSGTLYQPQHF.